The entry below describes one TCR beta chain. The antigen is undetermined. These data originate in a study of T cells in Graves' hyperthyroidism and ophthalmopathy. Regarding the study as a whole: It was a median around 6 months before onset that the model predicted ophthalmopathy. In the analysis, a 13 V-J model separated ophthalmopathy from stable hyperthyroidism.

Across 18 months, stable Graves' hyperthyroidism was marked by no progression to ophthalmopathy. Fresh peripheral blood, approximately 10 ml, was the source of the PBMCs. The CDR3 has 17 residues. Germline assignment: CDR1 SGHTA and CDR2 FQGNSA. V was clipped by 6 bases and J by 2 bases; unmatched bases: 15. RNA transcripts were the template for amplifying TCR beta CDR3 regions. The HTBI set primed first-round TCR CDR3 RT-PCR. TCRdb recomputed calls from the multiplex PCR reads with MiXCR, one row per CDR3 protein. The profile covers a few hundred thousand distinct CDR3 sequences, with around 13% appearing a single time and approximately 15% taken by the ten largest.

The chain combines TRBV7-2 with TRBJ1-2, with 7 bases identical to TRBD1. Specimen: blood. The sequence came from a woman aged 40 to 55 with Graves' hyperthyroidism. In nucleotides, the CDR3 is TGTGCCAGCAGTCAACCGGGACAGTATACAAAAAACTATGGCTACACCTTC. This sequence encodes CASSQPGQYTKNYGYTF.